Listed below are T cell receptor beta chains from one sample, sequenced in a study of blood T cell repertoires in COVID-19. TCRdb keeps only in-frame clones here, not all; method: immunoSEQ multiplex PCR. The sample has more than 85,000 clones, around 76% seen once. Specimen: peripheral blood. These receptors came from a woman in her 70s with acute or convalescent COVID-19. Each CDR3 is given with its conserved first and last residue. The order of the fields is D gene, V gene, clone size, J gene, CDR3 protein, CDR3 DNA. A D gene is named only where the DNA matches it firmly. Only some rows state a clone size, as once, few, many or a class for expanded clones.

D gene: NA; V gene: TRBV10-2; clone size: few; J gene: TRBJ1-2; CDR3 protein: CASSESKSHRQAQGKAYGYTF; CDR3 DNA: TGCGCCAGCAGTGAGTCGAAATCCCACAGACAGGCACAAGGCAAGGCGTACGGCTACACCTTC
D gene: NA; V gene: TRBV10-3; clone size: NA; J gene: TRBJ1-1; CDR3 protein: CAISGIAGGNTEAFF; CDR3 DNA: TGTGCCATCAGTGGGATTGCGGGGGGTAACACTGAAGCTTTCTTT
D gene: TRBD1; V gene: TRBV29-1; clone size: NA; J gene: TRBJ2-7; CDR3 protein: CSPGTGYEQYF; CDR3 DNA: TGCAGCCCCGGGACAGGGTACGAGCAGTACTTC
D gene: NA; V gene: TRBV11-2; clone size: NA; J gene: TRBJ2-1; CDR3 protein: CATKRRGPRDNEQFF; CDR3 DNA: TGTGCCACCAAACGACGGGGTCCCCGGGACAATGAGCAGTTCTTC
D gene: TRBD1; V gene: TRBV7-2; clone size: NA; J gene: TRBJ2-1; CDR3 protein: CASSLGQGKSYEQFF; CDR3 DNA: TGTGCCAGCAGCTTAGGACAGGGGAAGAGCTATGAGCAGTTCTTC
D gene: NA; V gene: TRBV19; clone size: NA; J gene: TRBJ2-4; CDR3 protein: CASRRGGGIQYF; CDR3 DNA: TGTGCCAGTAGGCGGGGTGGGGGCATTCAGTACTTC
D gene: NA; V gene: TRBV5-6; clone size: few; J gene: TRBJ1-5; CDR3 protein: CASSFFPTGGRGQPQHF; CDR3 DNA: TGTGCCAGCAGCTTTTTTCCAACCGGGGGGCGGGGGCAGCCCCAGCATTTT
D gene: NA; V gene: TRBV4-1; clone size: NA; J gene: TRBJ2-1; CDR3 protein: CASSQDAGTNRYNEQFF; CDR3 DNA: TGCGCCAGCAGCCAAGATGCGGGGACGAACCGCTACAATGAGCAGTTCTTC
D gene: NA; V gene: TRBV12-3/TRBV12-4; clone size: NA; J gene: TRBJ2-2; CDR3 protein: CASSPLITGELFF; CDR3 DNA: TGTGCCAGCAGCCCACTTATTACCGGGGAGCTGTTTTTT
D gene: TRBD1; V gene: TRBV3-1/TRBV3-2; clone size: NA; J gene: TRBJ1-5; CDR3 protein: CASSLGQGDQPQHF; CDR3 DNA: TGTGCCAGCAGCCTGGGACAGGGGGATCAGCCCCAGCATTTT